This T cell receptor beta chain was identified during a study of T cell responses to AZD1222 COVID-19 vaccine. Study overall: Pooled in the analysis were second doses at about 4 or about 12 weeks.

About this clone itself: Its antigen is undetermined.

Germline V gene sequence: CDR1 LGHNT, CDR2 FRNRAP. V lost 4 bases to trimming and J lost 5 bases, with 17 bases between them. This CDR3 is built from 15 residues. Assay: immunoSEQ multiplex PCR; the TCRdb copy retains only in-frame clones and omits some. Of roughly 150,000 clones listed, around 90% are singletons. Study-wide results and caveats: Distributed over spike, vaccine-associated CD4 TCRs predominated at 160-218 and 743-854.

The receptor was derived from an adult in good health. The specimen comprised peripheral blood, sampled on day 0 of AZD1222 vaccination. This chain uses TRBV12-5 with TRBJ1-1, with D maybe TRBD1 (5 bases). The CDR3 region is CASGYPRGLGTEAFF. For the CDR3, the DNA is TGTGCTAGTGGTTACCCCCGGGGGTTGGGGACTGAAGCTTTCTTT.